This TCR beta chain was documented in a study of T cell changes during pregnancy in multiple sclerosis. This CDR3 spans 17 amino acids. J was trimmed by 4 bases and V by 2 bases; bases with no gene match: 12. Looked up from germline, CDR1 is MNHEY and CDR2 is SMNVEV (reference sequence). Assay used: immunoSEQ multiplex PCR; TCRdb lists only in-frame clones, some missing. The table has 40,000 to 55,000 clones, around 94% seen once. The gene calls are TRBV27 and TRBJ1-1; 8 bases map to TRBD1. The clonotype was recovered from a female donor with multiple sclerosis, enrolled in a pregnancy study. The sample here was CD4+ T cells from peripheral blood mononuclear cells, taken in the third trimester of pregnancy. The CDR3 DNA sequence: TGTGCCAGCAGTTTACTGGGGGCAGGGGGCGCGGGCACTGAAGCTTTCTTT. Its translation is CASSLLGAGGAGTEAFF.